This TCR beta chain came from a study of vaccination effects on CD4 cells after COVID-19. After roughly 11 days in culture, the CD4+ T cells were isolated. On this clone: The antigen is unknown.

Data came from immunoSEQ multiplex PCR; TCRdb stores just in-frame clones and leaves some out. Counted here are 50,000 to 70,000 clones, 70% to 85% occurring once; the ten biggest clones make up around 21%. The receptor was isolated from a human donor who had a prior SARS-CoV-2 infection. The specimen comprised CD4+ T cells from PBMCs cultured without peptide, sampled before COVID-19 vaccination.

CDR3 DNA: TGTGCCAGTAGACTGAGGGTAGGCAACTCACCCCTCCACTTT. Its translation: CASRLRVGNSPLHF. The J gene is TRBJ1-6, the V gene TRBV19; no definite D call. Trimming removed 6 bases at V and 10 bases at J, with 16 bases between. The CDR3 runs 14 residues. The germline CDR1 and CDR2 sequences are LNHDA and SQIVND (reference sequence).